This T cell receptor (beta chain) was recorded in a study of read filtering for tumor transcriptome and immune sequencing. The germline gives CDR1 LGHDT, CDR2 YNNKEL (reference sequence). Trimming took 1 base from V and 5 from J; bases not matched to a gene: 14. The CDR3 spans 18 residues. From approximately 400 ng of RNA, a library with molecular barcoded alpha/delta and beta/gamma adaptors was made. Each CDR3 protein is one row after TCRdb ran MiXCR on the reads. The repertoire holds fewer than 25,000 distinct CDR3 sequences, with 20% as singletons. This clonotype was observed many times. The sequence came from a donor older than 35 with multiple myeloma. Material: a population of CD138-negative cells sorted from bone marrow. This chain links TRBV3-1 with TRBJ2-3, with 8 bases lining up with TRBD2. This chain's CDR3 is CASSQGNLGRLAGDTQYF. As DNA, the CDR3 is TGTGCCAGCAGCCAAGGGAATTTGGGACGGCTAGCGGGAGATACGCAGTATTTT.